This T cell receptor (beta chain) was identified during a study of monozygotic twins with inflammatory bowel disease. TCRdb re-called the 5' RACE reads and gives one entry per CDR3 protein, without DNA. The sample holds about 450,000 distinct CDR3 sequences. Study-level findings and limits: In the analysis, different T cell subtypes could not be told apart. Healthy twins showed more clonotype sharing with others than IBD patients, especially patients with disease activity.

For this clonotype: Its cognate antigen is unknown.

The CDR3 loop spans 15 amino acids. The germline CDR1 and CDR2 sequences are SGHVS and FQNEAQ. This sequence joins TRBV7-8 and TRBJ2-1; with no DNA, the TCRdb D assignment of TRBD1 cannot be verified. The sample taken for sequencing was blood. The TCR was taken from a human donor with ulcerative colitis or Crohn's disease, or a healthy co-twin of an affected twin (not recorded which). CDR3 region: CASSLEGVTYNEQFF.